These 26 T cell receptor beta chains were sequenced from one sample in a study of liver allograft versus peripheral blood T cells. Across the study: Transplanted-liver and recipient peripheral blood T cell receptor repertoires were compared.

MiXCR, run by TCRdb on the reads, gives a single entry per CDR3 protein. The sample holds a few thousand distinct CDR3 sequences, 14% seen once. Receptors originate from a human patient who had a liver transplant. Some T cells may arise from the graft donor.

The chain links TRBV12-3 or TRBV12-4 to TRBJ2-7; D possibly corresponds to TRBD2 (6 bases). The CDR3 is 17 amino acids. V lost 2 bases to trimming and J lost 7 bases, with 24 bases between them. CDR3 sequence reads: CASSLRFSASATREQYF. The CDR3 DNA is TGTGCCAGCAGTTTACGCTTTTCGGCTAGCGCCACCCGGGAGCAGTACTTC.

A remark on this clonotype: A much larger clone sits a single nucleotide away, making a read error possible. The CDR3 spells CASSHGTAAYNSPLHF. CDR3 coding DNA: TGTGCCAGCAGCCACGGGACAGCGGCCTATAATTCACCCCTCCACTTT. The rearrangement links TRBV7-2 to TRBJ1-6; 7 positions agree with TRBD1. This CDR3 comprises 16 residues. Looked up from germline, CDR1 is SGHTA and CDR2 is FQGNSA. The V gene end was trimmed by 5 bases and the J gene end by 2 bases; junction bases not matched to a gene: 6. The full variable domain, completed using reference TRBV7-2 and TRBJ1-6, is GAGVSQSPSNKVTEKGKDVELRCDPISGHTALYWYRQSLGQGLEFLIYFQGNSAPDKSGLPSDRFSAERTGGSVSTLTIQRTQQEDSAVYLCASSHGTAAYNSPLHFGNGTRLTVT.

This clonotype qualifies as medium-sized. The V call is TRBV24-1, the J call TRBJ2-7; 7 bases map to TRBD1. The germline V gene has CDR1 KGHDR and CDR2 SFDVKD. V was clipped by 3 bases and J by 3 bases; unmatched bases: 7. The CDR3 extends over 15 amino acids. CDR3 nucleotides: TGTGCCACCAGTGATACCCGGGACAGCTTCTACGAGCAGTACTTC. Translated, it gives CATSDTRDSFYEQYF.

Within the sample, this clonotype is medium-sized. V usage is TRBV27 and J usage is TRBJ1-5; D is unresolved. The CDR3 totals 14 residues. Germline V gives CDR1 MNHEY, CDR2 SMNVEV (reference sequence). Trimming removed 6 bases at V and 5 bases at J, with 14 bases between. The CDR3 DNA reads as TGTGCCAGCAGCTCCGGGTCCCTTTATCAGCCCCAGCATTTT. Encoded protein: CASSSGSLYQPQHF.

There are a few counts of this clonotype. The chain carries TRBV20-1 and TRBJ2-3, with TRBD2 matching 9 bases. From germline, CDR1 is DFQATT and CDR2 SNEGSKA (reference sequence). The CDR3 has 14 residues. Unmatched junction bases numbered 4, after V lost 5 bases and J lost 1 base. The CDR3 region is CSAPTSGGTDTQYF. The CDR3 DNA sequence: TGCAGTGCTCCGACTAGCGGCGGCACAGATACGCAGTATTTT.

This clonotype has at least ten counts. The rearrangement links TRBV5-5 to TRBJ2-7; 10 bases agree with TRBD1. The CDR3 sequence is 15 residues long. Trimming took 1 base from V and 5 from J; bases not matched to a gene: 6. Germline CDR1 and CDR2: SGHKS and YYEKEE (reference sequence). The CDR3 loop is CASSLNWDRGNEQYF. The CDR3 bases are TGTGCCAGCAGCTTGAACTGGGACAGGGGTAACGAGCAGTACTTC.

The sample holds a few counts of this clonotype. This sequence joins TRBV10-3 and TRBJ2-3, with D maybe TRBD1 (6 bases). This CDR3 spans 14 amino acids. Per the germline V gene, CDR1 is ENHRY and CDR2 is SYGVKD. Trimming shortened V by 7 bases and J by 5 bases, and 16 bases separated the two germline ends. The CDR3 here is CAITDRDIGDTQYF. Written as DNA, the CDR3 is TGTGCCATCACCGACCGGGACATAGGAGATACGCAGTATTTT.

This clonotype was counted a single time. The rearrangement uses TRBV27 and TRBJ2-1; 12 bases map to TRBD2. CDR3 length: 14 amino acids. J was trimmed by 10 bases and V by 6 bases; bases with no gene match: 7. Germline V gene lookup returns CDR1 MNHEY and CDR2 SMNVEV (reference sequence). CDR3 region: CASRLAGGPGEQFF. CDR3 sequence (DNA): TGTGCCAGCAGGCTAGCGGGAGGGCCCGGGGAGCAGTTCTTC.

This clonotype was counted at least ten times. This chain links TRBV6-1 with TRBJ1-2; TRBD1 aligns across 7 bases. The CDR3 contains 11 residues. Germline CDR1 is MNHNS and CDR2 is SASEGT. The J segment lost 10 bases and the V segment lost 6 bases, leaving 5 bases of the junction unmatched. CDR3 coding DNA: TGTGCCAGCAGGGGAACAGGGGACTACACCTTC. Its translation is CASRGTGDYTF.

V and J are TRBV5-5 and TRBJ2-5, with D tentatively TRBD1 or TRBD2 (6 bases each). The CDR3 sequence is 14 residues long. V was pared by 0 bases and J by 3 bases, with 9 bases between. Germline CDR1 SGHKS, CDR2 YYEKEE (reference sequence). Written as DNA, the CDR3 is TGTGCCAGCAGCTTGGCGGGGGCCGAAGAGACCCAGTACTTC. The encoded protein is CASSLAGAEETQYF.

The chain links TRBV12-5 to TRBJ1-1; D is undetermined. Germline values: CDR1 LGHNT, CDR2 FRNRAP. Trimming shortened V by 6 bases and J by 4 bases, and 9 bases separated the two germline ends. This CDR3 comprises 12 residues. The CDR3 spells CASGHSPTEAFF. DNA for the CDR3: TGTGCTAGTGGCCACTCCCCCACTGAAGCTTTCTTT.

This clonotype is judged medium-sized. The rearrangement uses TRBV15 and TRBJ1-1; TRBD1 matches 8 bases. The CDR3 covers 16 residues. Germline V gives CDR1 LNHNV, CDR2 YYDKDF (reference sequence). J lost 3 bases, V lost 5 bases, and 11 bases had no gene match. The CDR3 DNA reads TGTGCCACCAGCTCACAGGGGGGGGGGTTGCACACTGAAGCTTTCTTT. It codes for CATSSQGGGLHTEAFF.

This clonotype is deemed medium-sized. The chain links TRBV3-2 to TRBJ1-1; the DNA was not compared with TRBD1, the D call given in the table. TRBV3-2 is a pseudogene segment. CDR3 length equals 14 residues. The CDR3, as DNA: TGTGCCAGCACCCGGCGAGATTGGGACACTGAAGCTTTCTTT. Protein product: CASTRRDWDTEAFF.

This clonotype is judged medium-sized. This chain joins TRBV27 and TRBJ1-1; the match to TRBD1 covers 7 bases. J was trimmed by 9 bases and V by 3 bases; bases with no gene match: 16. CDR1 is MNHEY, CDR2 SMNVEV, per germline (reference sequence). This CDR3 is 16 amino acids long. DNA of the CDR3: TGTGCCAGCAGTTTCCTTACCCGACAGGGTGAGCGTAAAGCTTTCTTT. Its protein is CASSFLTRQGERKAFF.

This clonotype counts as large (0.1 to 1%). The V call is TRBV6-1, the J call TRBJ1-3; D not certain. The CDR3 runs to 15 residues. The V gene lost 4 bases and the J gene lost 7 bases, with 17 bases spanning the gap. CDR1 is MNHNS and CDR2 is SASEGT in the germline V gene. The CDR3 DNA reads as TGTGCCAGCAGTGCTTTACGGGGAACTCGGAACACCATATATTTT. It translates to CASSALRGTRNTIYF.

By sample share, this clonotype is medium-sized (0.01 to 0.1%). J is TRBJ1-2 and V is TRBV6-2 or TRBV6-3; possibly TRBD1 for D (6 bases). The V and J ends lost 0 bases and 4 bases respectively, with 15 bases between them. This CDR3 contains 16 residues. Looked up from germline, CDR1 is MNHEY and CDR2 is SVGEGT. CDR3 residues: CASSYSDNRESYGYTF. The CDR3 DNA reads TGTGCCAGCAGTTACTCAGACAACAGGGAGAGCTATGGCTACACCTTC.

This clonotype rates as medium-sized. This chain links TRBV7-2 with TRBJ1-5, with D possibly being TRBD1 (5 bases). CDR3 length: 16 residues. Germline CDR1 SGHTA, CDR2 FQGNSA. Trimming took 1 base from V and 3 from J, leaving 13 bases between them. The CDR3 sequence is CASSLGSQGYNQPQHF. The CDR3 DNA sequence: TGTGCCAGCAGCTTAGGGTCCCAGGGTTACAATCAGCCCCAGCATTTT.

This clonotype turned up a few times. This chain links TRBV3-1 with TRBJ1-6; 11 positions agree with TRBD1. This CDR3 spans 18 amino acids. Germline V gives CDR1 LGHDT, CDR2 YNNKEL (reference sequence). The V gene end was trimmed by 0 bases and the J gene end by 9 bases; junction bases not matched to a gene: 10. CDR3 amino acids: CASSQDPYRTGGISPLHF. DNA of the CDR3: TGTGCCAGCAGCCAAGATCCCTACCGGACAGGGGGCATTTCACCCCTCCACTTT.

By sample fraction, this clonotype is medium-sized (0.01 to 0.1%). The chain is built from TRBV6-2 or TRBV6-3 and TRBJ1-2; D gene unclear. This CDR3 comprises 13 residues. V lost 3 bases, J lost 1 base, and 6 bases lay in between. The V gene's germline CDR1 is MNHEY and CDR2 SVGEGT. In nucleotides, the CDR3 is TGTGCCAGCAGTTATACCAATAACTATGGCTACACCTTC. This translates into CASSYTNNYGYTF.

This clonotype rates as large (0.1 to 1%). The V and J genes are TRBV15 and TRBJ1-1, with TRBD1 matching 7 bases. The ends lost 5 bases at V and 4 bases at J; junction bases unmatched: 4. The germline V gene has CDR1 LNHNV and CDR2 YYDKDF (reference sequence). This CDR3 region has 13 residues. The chain's CDR3 is CATSLTGTTEAFF. In DNA, the CDR3 is TGTGCCACCAGCCTGACAGGGACCACTGAAGCTTTCTTT.

This chain joins TRBV11-3 and TRBJ2-5; 9 positions agree with TRBD2. In germline, CDR1 is SGHNT, CDR2 YENEEA. With 4 bases clipped from V and 4 bases from J, the junction kept 13 bases outside the gene matches. The CDR3 sequence is 17 residues long. CDR3 coding DNA: TGTGCCAGCAGCTCAGGCTCCTGGCGGGAGGGAGTAGAGACCCAGTACTTC. Translated: CASSSGSWREGVETQYF.

Concerning this clonotype: Being one base from a much bigger clone, this may be a read error. V usage is TRBV7-2 and J usage is TRBJ1-5; 7 nucleotides line up with TRBD1. The CDR3 totals 16 residues. Germline CDR1 is SGHTA and CDR2 is FQGNSA. The CDR3 spells CVSSPQTGLSNQPQHF. CDR3 bases: TGTGTCAGCAGCCCCCAGACAGGGCTTAGCAATCAGCCCCAGCATTTT.

This clonotype was found many times. The genes are TRBV28 and TRBJ2-7, with D unclear. The CDR3 extends over 12 amino acids. Germline V gene lookup returns CDR1 MDHEN and CDR2 SYDVKM. The CDR3 DNA sequence: TGTGCGGTGGGAAACAGCCCATACGAGCAGTACTTC. Translated, it gives CAVGNSPYEQYF.

The rearrangement uses TRBV4-1 and TRBJ1-1; D gene unclear. Germline V CDR1 and CDR2: MGHRA, YSYEKL. Between the trimmed V and J ends, which lost 7 bases and 1 base, there was a span of 13 bases. This CDR3 is 14 amino acids long. In DNA, the CDR3 is TGCGCCAGCACCTTAGTCGGGCGGAACACTGAAGCTTTCTTT. Translating it yields CASTLVGRNTEAFF.

The chain couples TRBV11-2 to TRBJ2-7; D is possibly TRBD1 (6 bases). The length of the CDR3 is 16 residues. Germline V lookup: CDR1 SGHAT, CDR2 FQNNGV. V lost 5 bases, J lost 2 bases, and 19 bases lay in between. CDR3 coding DNA: TGTGCCAGCAGCCCCTATGGGGGCGGAATTGCCTACGAGCAGTACTTC. Translated: CASSPYGGGIAYEQYF.

This clonotype is labeled medium-sized (0.01 to 0.1%). The gene calls are TRBV18 and TRBJ1-5, with 7 bases aligning to TRBD1. V lost 2 bases to trimming and J lost 5 bases; unmatched junction nucleotides: 6. Per the germline V gene, CDR1 is KGHSH and CDR2 is LQKENI. The CDR3 length is 15 residues. Here the CDR3 DNA reads TGTGCCAGCTCACCAACCGCAGGGGGTGATCAGCCCCAGCATTTT. The encoded protein is CASSPTAGGDQPQHF.